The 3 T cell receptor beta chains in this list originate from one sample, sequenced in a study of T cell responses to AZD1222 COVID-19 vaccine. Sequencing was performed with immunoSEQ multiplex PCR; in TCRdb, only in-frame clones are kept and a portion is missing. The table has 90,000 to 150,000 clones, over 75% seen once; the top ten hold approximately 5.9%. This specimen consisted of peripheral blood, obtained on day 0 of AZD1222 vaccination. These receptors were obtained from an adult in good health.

Here the CDR3 reads CASSLASSGNTIYF. The CDR3 DNA reads as TGCGCCAGCAGCTTGGCATCATCTGGAAACACCATATATTTT. The chain has TRBV5-1 and TRBJ1-3; no reliable D call. CDR1 and CDR2 (germline): SGHRS, YFSETQ. This CDR3 has 14 residues. V lost 0 bases and J 1 base, leaving 5 bases between the germline ends.

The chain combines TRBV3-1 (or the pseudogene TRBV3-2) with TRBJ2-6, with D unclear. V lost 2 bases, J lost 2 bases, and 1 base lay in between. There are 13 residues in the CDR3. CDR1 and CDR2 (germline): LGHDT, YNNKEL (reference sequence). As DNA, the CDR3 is TGTGCCAGCAGCCAAACTGGGGCCAACGTCCTGACTTTC. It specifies CASSQTGANVLTF.

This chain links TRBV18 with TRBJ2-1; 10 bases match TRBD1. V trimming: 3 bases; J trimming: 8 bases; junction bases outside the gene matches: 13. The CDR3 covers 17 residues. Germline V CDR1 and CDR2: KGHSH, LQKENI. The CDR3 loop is CASSPGSRTGGGDEQFF. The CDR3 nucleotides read TGTGCCAGCTCACCGGGTAGTCGGACAGGGGGAGGCGATGAGCAGTTCTTC.